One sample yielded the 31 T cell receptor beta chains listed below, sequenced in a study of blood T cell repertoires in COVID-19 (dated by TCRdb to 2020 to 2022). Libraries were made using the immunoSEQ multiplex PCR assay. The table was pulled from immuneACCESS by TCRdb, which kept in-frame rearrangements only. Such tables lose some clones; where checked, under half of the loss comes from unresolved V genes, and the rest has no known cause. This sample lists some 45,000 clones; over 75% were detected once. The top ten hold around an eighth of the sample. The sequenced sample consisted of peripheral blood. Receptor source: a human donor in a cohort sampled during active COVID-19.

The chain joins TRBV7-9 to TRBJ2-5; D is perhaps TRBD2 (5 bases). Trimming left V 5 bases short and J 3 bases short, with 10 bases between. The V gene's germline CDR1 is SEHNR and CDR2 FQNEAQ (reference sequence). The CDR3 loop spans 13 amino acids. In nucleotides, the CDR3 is TGTGCCAGCAGCATCGGGGTTAAAGAGACCCAGTACTTC. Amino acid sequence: CASSIGVKETQYF.

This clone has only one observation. Here the CDR3 reads CASRRDSGSTGELFF. The CDR3 coding sequence is TGTGCCAGCAGACGGGACAGCGGGAGCACCGGGGAGCTGTTTTTT. V is TRBV7-2 and J is TRBJ2-2; TRBD2 is a possible D gene (8 bases). Germline CDR1 and CDR2: SGHTA and FQGNSA. This CDR3 comprises 15 residues. V dropped 6 bases and J dropped 4 bases, with 15 bases sitting between them.

The CDR3 reads CASTGTAYEQYF. The CDR3 DNA sequence: TGTGCCAGCACCGGGACAGCCTACGAGCAGTACTTC. The V and J genes are TRBV6-5 and TRBJ2-7, with 7 bases identical to TRBD1. V dropped 7 bases and J dropped 2; count of bases not matched to a gene: 2. CDR1 is MNHEY, CDR2 SVGAGI, per germline. The CDR3 has 12 residues.

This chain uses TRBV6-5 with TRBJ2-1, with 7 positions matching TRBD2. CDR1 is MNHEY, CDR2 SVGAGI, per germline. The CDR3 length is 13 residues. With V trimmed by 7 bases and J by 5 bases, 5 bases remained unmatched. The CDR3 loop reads CASKEREHNEQFF. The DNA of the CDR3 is TGTGCCAGCAAGGAGCGGGAACACAATGAGCAGTTCTTC.

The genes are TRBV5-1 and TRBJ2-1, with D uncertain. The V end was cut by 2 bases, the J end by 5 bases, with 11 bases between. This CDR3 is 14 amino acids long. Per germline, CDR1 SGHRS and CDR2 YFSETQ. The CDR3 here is CASSFTAPDNEQFF. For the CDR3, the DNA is TGCGCCAGCAGCTTTACAGCCCCTGACAATGAGCAGTTCTTC.

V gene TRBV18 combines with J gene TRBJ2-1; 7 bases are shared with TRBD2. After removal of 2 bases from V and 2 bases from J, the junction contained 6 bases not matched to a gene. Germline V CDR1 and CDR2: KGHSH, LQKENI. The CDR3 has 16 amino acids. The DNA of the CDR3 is TGTGCCAGCTCACCAGCGGGAGCTAGACCCTACAATGAGCAGTTCTTC. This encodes CASSPAGARPYNEQFF.

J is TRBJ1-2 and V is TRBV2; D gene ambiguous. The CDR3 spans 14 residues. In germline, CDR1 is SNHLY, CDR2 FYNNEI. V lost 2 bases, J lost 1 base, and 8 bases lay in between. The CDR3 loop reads CASSETGFNYGYTF. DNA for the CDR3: TGTGCCAGCAGTGAAACCGGGTTTAACTATGGCTACACCTTC. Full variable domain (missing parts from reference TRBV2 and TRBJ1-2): EPEVTQTPSHQVTQMGQEVILRCVPISNHLYFYWYRQILGQKVEFLVSFYNNEISEKSEIFDDQFSVERPDGSNFTLKIRSTKLEDSAMYFCASSETGFNYGYTFGSGTRLTVV.

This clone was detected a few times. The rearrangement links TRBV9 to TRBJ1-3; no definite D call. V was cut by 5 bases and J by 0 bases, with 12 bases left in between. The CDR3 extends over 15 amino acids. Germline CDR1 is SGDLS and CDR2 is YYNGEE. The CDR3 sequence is CASSTVMGSGNTIYF. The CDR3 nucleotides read TGTGCCAGCAGTACAGTAATGGGCTCTGGAAACACCATATATTTT.

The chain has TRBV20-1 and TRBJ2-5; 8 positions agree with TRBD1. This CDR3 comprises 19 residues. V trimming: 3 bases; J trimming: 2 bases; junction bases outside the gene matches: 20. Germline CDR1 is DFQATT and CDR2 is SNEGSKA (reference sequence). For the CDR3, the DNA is TGCAGTGCTAGTCCCGGACAGGGTGTGTGGGAGAGTCCTCAAGAGACCCAGTACTTC. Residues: CSASPGQGVWESPQETQYF.

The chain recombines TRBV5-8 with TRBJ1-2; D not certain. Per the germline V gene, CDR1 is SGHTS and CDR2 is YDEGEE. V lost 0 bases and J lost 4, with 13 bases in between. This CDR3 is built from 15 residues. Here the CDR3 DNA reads TGTGCCAGCAGCTTGGCATCAGCGACTTCCTATGGCTACACCTTC. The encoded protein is CASSLASATSYGYTF.

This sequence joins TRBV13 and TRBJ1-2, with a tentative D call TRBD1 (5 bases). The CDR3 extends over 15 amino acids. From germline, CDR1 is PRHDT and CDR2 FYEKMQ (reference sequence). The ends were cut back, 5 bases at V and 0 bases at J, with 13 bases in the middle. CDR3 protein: CASSQRDGSNYGYTF. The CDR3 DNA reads TGTGCCAGCAGCCAGCGGGACGGTTCTAACTATGGCTACACCTTC.

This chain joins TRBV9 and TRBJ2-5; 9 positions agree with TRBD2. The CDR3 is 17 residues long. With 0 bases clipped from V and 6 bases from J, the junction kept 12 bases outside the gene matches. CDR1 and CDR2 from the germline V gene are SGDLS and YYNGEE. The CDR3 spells CASSVGPNLAGGKTQYF. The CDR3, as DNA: TGTGCCAGCAGCGTAGGCCCCAATCTGGCGGGAGGGAAGACCCAGTACTTC.

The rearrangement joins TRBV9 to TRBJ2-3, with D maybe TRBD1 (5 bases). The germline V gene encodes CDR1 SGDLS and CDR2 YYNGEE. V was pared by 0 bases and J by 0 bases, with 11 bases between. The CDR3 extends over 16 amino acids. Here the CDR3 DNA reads TGTGCCAGCAGCGTAGAGGGGTACTGGAGCACAGATACGCAGTATTTT. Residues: CASSVEGYWSTDTQYF.

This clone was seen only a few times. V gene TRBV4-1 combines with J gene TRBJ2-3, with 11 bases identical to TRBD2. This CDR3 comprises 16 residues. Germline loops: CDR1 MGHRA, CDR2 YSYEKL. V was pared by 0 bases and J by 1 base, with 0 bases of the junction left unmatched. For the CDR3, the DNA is TGCGCCAGCAGCCAAGAACTAGCGGGAGGCACAGATACGCAGTATTTT. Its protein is CASSQELAGGTDTQYF.

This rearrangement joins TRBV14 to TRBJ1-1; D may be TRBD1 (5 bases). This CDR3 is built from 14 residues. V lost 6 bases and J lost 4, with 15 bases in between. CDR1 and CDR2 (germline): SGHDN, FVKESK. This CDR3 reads CASSGRERITEAFF. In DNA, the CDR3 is TGTGCCAGCAGTGGCAGGGAAAGGATCACTGAAGCTTTCTTT.

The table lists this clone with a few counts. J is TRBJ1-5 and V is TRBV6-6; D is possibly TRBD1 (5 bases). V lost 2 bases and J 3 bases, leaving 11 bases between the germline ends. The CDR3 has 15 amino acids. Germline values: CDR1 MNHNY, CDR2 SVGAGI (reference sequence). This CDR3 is CASSYQPGNNQPQHF. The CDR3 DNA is TGTGCCAGCAGTTACCAGCCAGGGAACAATCAGCCCCAGCATTTT.

The CDR3 coding sequence is TGTGCCAGCAGCTGGGGACAGGGTCCCAACACCGGGGAGCTGTTTTTT. It specifies CASSWGQGPNTGELFF. The rearrangement links TRBV11-1 to TRBJ2-2; 9 bases are shared with TRBD1. The trim removed 4 bases at V and 2 bases at J, leaving 5 bases unmatched. Germline loops: CDR1 SGHAT, CDR2 FQDESV (reference sequence). This CDR3 is 16 amino acids long.

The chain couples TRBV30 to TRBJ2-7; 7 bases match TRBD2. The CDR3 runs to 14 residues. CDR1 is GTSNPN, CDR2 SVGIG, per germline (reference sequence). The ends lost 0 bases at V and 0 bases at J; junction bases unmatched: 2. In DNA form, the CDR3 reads TGTGCCTGGAGTGTTGGCGGGAGCTCCTACGAGCAGTACTTC. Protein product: CAWSVGGSSYEQYF.

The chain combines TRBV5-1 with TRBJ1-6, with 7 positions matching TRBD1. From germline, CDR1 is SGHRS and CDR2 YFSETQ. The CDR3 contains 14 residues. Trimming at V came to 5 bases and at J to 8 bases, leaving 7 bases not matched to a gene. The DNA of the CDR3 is TGCGCCAGCAGGACAGGGCCTGAAGATTCACCCCTCCACTTT. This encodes CASRTGPEDSPLHF.

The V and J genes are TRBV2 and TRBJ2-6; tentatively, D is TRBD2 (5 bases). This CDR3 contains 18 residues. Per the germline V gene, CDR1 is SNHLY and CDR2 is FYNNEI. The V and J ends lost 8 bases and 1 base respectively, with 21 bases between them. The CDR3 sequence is CASGNQRPPSSGANVLTF. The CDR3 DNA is TGTGCCAGCGGCAATCAGCGGCCGCCCTCTTCTGGGGCCAACGTCCTGACTTTC.

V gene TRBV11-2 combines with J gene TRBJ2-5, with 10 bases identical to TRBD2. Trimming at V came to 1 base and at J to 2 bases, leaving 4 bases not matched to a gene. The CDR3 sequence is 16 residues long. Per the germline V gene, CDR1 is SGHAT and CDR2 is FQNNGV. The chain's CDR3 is CASSLGTSGVQETQYF. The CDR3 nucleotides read TGTGCCAGCAGCTTAGGTACTAGCGGGGTTCAAGAGACCCAGTACTTC.

The CDR3 DNA sequence: TGCAGCGCGAGGGAGGGAAGGGGCGATACGCAGTATTTT. Residues: CSAREGRGDTQYF. This chain uses TRBV29-1 with TRBJ2-3, with 7 bases that match TRBD2. In germline, CDR1 is SQVTM, CDR2 ANQGSEA. Trimming cost V 7 bases and J 6 bases; bases outside gene matches: 10. The CDR3 is 13 residues long.

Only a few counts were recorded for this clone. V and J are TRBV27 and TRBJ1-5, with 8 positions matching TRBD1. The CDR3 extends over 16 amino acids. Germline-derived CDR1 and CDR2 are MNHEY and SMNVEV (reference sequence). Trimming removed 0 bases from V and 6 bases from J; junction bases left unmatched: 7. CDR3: CASSLSQGVGSQPQHF. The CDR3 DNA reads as TGTGCCAGCAGTTTATCACAGGGGGTCGGGAGTCAGCCCCAGCATTTT.

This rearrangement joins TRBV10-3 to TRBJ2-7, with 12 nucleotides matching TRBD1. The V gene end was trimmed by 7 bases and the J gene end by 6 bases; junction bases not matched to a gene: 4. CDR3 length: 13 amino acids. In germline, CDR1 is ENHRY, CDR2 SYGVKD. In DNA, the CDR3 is TGTGCCATCAAAAGGGACAGGGGGCTCGAGCAGTACTTC. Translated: CAIKRDRGLEQYF.

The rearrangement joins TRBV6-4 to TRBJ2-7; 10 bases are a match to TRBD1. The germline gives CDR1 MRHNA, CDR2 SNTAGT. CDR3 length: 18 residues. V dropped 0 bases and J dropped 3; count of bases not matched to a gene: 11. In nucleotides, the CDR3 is TGTGCCAGCAGTGACTCGAAGGGACAGGGGTGTTGGGTCTACGAGCAGTACTTC. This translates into CASSDSKGQGCWVYEQYF.

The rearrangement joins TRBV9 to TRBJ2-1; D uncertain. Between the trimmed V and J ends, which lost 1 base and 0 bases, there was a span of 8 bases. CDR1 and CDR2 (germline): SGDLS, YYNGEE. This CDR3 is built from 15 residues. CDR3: CASSVQQTSYNEQFF. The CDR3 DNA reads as TGTGCCAGCAGCGTACAACAGACCTCCTACAATGAGCAGTTCTTC.

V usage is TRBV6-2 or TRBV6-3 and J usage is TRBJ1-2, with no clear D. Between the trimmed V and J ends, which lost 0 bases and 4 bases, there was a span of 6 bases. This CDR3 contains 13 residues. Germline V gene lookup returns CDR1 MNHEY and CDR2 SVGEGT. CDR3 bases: TGTGCCAGCAGTTACTCAGGAGGCTATGGCTACACCTTC. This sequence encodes CASSYSGGYGYTF.

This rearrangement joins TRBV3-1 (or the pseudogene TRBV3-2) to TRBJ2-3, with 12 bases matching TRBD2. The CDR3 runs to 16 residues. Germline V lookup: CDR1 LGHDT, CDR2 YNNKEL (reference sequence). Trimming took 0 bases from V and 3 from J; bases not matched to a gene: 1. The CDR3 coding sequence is TGTGCCAGCAGCCAAGACCTAGCGGGAGGGACAGATACGCAGTATTTT. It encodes CASSQDLAGGTDTQYF.

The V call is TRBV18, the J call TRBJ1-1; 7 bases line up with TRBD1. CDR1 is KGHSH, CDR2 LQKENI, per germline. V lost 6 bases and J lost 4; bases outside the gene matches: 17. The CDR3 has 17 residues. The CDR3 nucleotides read TGTGCCAGCTCCCCTGCCTGGACAGGAGAGATGGCCACTGAAGCTTTCTTT. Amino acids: CASSPAWTGEMATEAFF.

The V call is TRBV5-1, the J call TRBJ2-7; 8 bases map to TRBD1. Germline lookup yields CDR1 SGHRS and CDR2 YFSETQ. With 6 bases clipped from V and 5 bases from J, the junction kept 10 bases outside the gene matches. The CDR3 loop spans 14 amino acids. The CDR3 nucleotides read TGCGCCAGCAACACCGGGACAGGTCTAAACGAGCAGTACTTC. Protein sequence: CASNTGTGLNEQYF.

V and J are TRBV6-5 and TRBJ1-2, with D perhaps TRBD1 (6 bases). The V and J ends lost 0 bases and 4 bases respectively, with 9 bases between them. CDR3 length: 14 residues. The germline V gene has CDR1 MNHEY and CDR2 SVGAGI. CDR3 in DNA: TGTGCCAGCAGTTACTCGACAGGCACCTATGGCTACACCTTC. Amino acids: CASSYSTGTYGYTF.